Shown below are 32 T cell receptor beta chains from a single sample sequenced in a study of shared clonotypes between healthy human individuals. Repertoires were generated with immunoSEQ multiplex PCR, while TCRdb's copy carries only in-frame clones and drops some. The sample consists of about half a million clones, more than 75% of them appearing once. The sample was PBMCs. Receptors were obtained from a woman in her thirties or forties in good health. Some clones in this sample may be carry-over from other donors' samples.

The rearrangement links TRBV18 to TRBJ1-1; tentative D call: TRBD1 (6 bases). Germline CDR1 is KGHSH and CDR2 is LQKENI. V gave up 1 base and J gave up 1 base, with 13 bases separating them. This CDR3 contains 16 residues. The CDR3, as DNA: TGTGCCAGCTCACCACTAACGGCAGGGGCGAACACTGAAGCTTTCTTT. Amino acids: CASSPLTAGANTEAFF.

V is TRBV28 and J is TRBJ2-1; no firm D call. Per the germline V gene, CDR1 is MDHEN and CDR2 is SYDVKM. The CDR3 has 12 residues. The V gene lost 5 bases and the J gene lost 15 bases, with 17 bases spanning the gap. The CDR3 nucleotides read TGTGCCAGCAGTGACGAACATCATCTACGGTTCTTC. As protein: CASSDEHHLRFF. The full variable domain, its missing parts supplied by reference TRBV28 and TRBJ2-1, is DVKVTQSSRYLVKRTGEKVFLECVQDMDHENMFWYRQDPGLGLRLIYFSYDVKMKEKGDIPEGYSVSREKKERFSLILESASTNQTSMYLCASSDEHHLRFFGPGTRLTVL.

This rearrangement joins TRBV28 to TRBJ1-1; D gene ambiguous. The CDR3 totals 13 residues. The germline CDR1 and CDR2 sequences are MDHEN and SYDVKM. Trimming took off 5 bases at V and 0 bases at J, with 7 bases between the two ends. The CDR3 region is CASSQVVNTEAFF. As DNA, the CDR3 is TGTGCCAGCAGTCAAGTGGTGAACACTGAAGCTTTCTTT.

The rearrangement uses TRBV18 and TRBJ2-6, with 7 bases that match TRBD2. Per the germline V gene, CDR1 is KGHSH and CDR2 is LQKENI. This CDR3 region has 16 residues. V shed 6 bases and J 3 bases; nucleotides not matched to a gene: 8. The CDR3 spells CASSSLAGDGANVLTF. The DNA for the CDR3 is TGTGCCAGCTCCTCTTTGGCGGGAGATGGGGCCAACGTCCTGACTTTC.

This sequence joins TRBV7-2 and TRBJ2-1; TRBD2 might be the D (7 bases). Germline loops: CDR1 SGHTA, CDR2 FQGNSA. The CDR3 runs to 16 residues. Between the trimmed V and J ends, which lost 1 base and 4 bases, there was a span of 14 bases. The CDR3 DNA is TGTGCCAGCAGCTTAGGATCGGGGGGCGCGTACAATGAGCAGTTCTTC. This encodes CASSLGSGGAYNEQFF.

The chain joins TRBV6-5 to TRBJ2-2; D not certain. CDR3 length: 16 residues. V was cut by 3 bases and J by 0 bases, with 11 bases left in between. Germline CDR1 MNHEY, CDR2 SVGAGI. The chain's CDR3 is CASSYGVTSNTGELFF. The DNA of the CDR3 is TGTGCCAGCAGTTATGGGGTCACTTCGAACACCGGGGAGCTGTTTTTT.

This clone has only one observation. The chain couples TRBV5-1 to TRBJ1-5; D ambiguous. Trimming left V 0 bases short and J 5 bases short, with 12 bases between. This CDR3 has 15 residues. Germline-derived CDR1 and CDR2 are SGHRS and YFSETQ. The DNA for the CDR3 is TGCGCCAGCAGCTTGGGAGGGAACCGCGATCAGCCCCAGCATTTT. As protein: CASSLGGNRDQPQHF.

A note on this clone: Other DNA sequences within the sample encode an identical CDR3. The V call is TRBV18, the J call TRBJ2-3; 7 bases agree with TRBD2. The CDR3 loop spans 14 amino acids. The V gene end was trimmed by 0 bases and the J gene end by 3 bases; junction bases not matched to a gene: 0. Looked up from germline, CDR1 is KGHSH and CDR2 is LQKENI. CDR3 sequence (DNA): TGTGCCAGCTCACCACCTAGCGGGACAGATACGCAGTATTTT. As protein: CASSPPSGTDTQYF.

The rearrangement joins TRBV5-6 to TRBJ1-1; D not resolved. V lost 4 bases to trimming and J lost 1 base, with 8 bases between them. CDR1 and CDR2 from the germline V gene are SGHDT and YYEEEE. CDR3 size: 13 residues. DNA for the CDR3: TGTGCCAGCAGCACGCTAGCGAACACTGAAGCTTTCTTT. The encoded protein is CASSTLANTEAFF.

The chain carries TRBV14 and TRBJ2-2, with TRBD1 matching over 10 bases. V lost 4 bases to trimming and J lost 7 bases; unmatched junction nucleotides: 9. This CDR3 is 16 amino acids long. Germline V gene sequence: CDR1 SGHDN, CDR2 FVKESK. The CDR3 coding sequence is TGTGCCAGCAGCCCCCTCCGGGACAGGGGAAGCGGGGAGCTGTTTTTT. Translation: CASSPLRDRGSGELFF.

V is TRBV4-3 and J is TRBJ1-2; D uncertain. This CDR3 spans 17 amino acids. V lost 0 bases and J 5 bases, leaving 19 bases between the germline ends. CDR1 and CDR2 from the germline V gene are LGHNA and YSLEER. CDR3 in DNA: TGCGCCAGCAGCCAAGATCTCGCCTCAACCCCCTCATATGGCTACACCTTC. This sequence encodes CASSQDLASTPSYGYTF.

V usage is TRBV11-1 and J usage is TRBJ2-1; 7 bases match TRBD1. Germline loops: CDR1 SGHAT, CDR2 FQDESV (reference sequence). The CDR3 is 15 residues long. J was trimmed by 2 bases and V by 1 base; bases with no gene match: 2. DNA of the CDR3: TGTGCCAGCAGCTTAGACAGGGGCCCCTACAATGAGCAGTTCTTC. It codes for CASSLDRGPYNEQFF.

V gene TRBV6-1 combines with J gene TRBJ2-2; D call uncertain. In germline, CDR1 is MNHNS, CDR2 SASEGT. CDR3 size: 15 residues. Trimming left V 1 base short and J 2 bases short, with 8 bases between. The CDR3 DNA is TGTGCCAGCAGTGAAGAGGCAGGTAACACCGGGGAGCTGTTTTTT. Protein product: CASSEEAGNTGELFF.

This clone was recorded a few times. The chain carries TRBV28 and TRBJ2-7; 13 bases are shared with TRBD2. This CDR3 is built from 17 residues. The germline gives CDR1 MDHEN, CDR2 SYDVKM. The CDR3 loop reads CTVTGGTSGMASYEQYF. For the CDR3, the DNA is TGTACCGTTACCGGGGGGACTAGCGGGATGGCATCCTACGAGCAGTACTTC. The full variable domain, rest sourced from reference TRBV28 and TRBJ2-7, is DVKVTQSSRYLVKRTGEKVFLECVQDMDHENMFWYRQDPGLGLRLIYFSYDVKMKEKGDIPEGYSVSREKKERFSLILESASTNQTSMYLCTVTGGTSGMASYEQYFGPGTRLTVT.

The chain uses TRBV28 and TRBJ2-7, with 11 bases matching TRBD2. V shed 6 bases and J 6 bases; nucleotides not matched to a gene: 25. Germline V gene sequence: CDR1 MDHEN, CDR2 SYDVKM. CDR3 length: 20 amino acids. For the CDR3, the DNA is TGTGCCAGCAGCCCACTAGCGGGAGTCGCCAACGCCACCCACCCTCCCGAGCAGTACTTC. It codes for CASSPLAGVANATHPPEQYF.

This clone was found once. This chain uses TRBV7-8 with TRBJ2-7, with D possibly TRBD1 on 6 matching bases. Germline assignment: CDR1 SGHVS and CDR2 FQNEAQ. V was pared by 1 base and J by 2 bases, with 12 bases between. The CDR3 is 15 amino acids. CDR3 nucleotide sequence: TGTGCCAGCAGCTTAGGGGTCAGGGGACCCTACGAGCAGTACTTC. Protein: CASSLGVRGPYEQYF. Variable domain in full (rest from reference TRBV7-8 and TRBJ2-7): GAGVSQSPRYKVAKRGQDVALRCDPISGHVSLFWYQQALGQGPEFLTYFQNEAQLDKSGLPSDRFFAERPEGSVSTLKIQRTQQEDSAVYLCASSLGVRGPYEQYFGPGTRLTVT.

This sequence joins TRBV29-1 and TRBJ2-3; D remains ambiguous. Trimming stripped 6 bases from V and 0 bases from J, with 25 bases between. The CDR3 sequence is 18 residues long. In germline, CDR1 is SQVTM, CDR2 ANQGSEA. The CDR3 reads CSVDRRTALLISTDTQYF. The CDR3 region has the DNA TGCAGCGTGGACCGCCGCACAGCTCTACTTATAAGCACAGATACGCAGTATTTT.

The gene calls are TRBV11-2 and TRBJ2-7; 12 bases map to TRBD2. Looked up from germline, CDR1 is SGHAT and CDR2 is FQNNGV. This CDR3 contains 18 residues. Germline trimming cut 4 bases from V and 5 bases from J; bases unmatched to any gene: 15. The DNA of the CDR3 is TGTGCCAGCAGCTCGTCCTCACTAGCGGGAGGTACCCATGACGAGCAGTACTTC. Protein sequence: CASSSSSLAGGTHDEQYF.

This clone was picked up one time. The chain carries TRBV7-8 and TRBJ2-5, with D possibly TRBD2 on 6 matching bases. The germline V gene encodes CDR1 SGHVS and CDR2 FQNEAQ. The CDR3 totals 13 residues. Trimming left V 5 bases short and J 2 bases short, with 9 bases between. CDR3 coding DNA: TGTGCCAGCAGCCGGGAGAGACAAGAGACCCAGTACTTC. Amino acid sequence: CASSRERQETQYF.

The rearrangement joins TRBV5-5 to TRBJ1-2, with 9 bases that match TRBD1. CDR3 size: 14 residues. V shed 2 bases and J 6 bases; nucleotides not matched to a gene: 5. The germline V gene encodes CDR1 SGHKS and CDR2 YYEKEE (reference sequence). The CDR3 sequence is CASSFGTGRDGYTF. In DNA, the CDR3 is TGTGCCAGCAGCTTCGGGACAGGGCGTGATGGCTACACCTTC.

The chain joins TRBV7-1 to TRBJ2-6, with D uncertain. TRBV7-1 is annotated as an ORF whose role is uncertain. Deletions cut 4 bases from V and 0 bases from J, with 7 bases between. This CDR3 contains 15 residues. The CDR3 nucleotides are TGTGCCAGCAGCTGGGCCGACTCTGGGGCCAACGTCCTGACTTTC. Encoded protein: CASSWADSGANVLTF.

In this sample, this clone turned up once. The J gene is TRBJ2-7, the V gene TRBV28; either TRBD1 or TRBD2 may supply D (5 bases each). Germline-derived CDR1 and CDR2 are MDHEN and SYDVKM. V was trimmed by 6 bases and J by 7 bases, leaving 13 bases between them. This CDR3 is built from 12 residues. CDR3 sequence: CASSSPGAEQYF. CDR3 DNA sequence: TGTGCCAGCAGCTCGCCCGGGGCTGAGCAGTACTTC.

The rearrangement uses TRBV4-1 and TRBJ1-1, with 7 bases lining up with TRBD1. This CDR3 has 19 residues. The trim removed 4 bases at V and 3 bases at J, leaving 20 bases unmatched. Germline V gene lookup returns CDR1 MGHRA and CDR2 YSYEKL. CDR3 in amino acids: CASSPTFTYRQGTYTEAFF. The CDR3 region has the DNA TGCGCCAGCAGCCCAACCTTTACCTACCGACAGGGCACTTACACTGAAGCTTTCTTT.

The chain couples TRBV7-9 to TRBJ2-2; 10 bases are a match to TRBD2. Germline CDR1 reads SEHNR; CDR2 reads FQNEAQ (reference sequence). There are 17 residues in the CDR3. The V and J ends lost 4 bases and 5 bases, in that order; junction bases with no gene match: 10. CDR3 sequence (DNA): TGTGCCAGCAGCTCGGGACTAGCGAGAGGTGGGACCGGGGAGCTGTTTTTT. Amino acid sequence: CASSSGLARGGTGELFF.

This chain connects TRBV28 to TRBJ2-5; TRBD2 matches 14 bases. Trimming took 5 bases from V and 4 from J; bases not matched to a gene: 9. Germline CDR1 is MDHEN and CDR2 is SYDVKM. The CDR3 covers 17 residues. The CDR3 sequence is CASSLGLAGGLSETQYF. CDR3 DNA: TGTGCCAGCAGTCTCGGACTAGCGGGAGGTCTGTCAGAGACCCAGTACTTC.

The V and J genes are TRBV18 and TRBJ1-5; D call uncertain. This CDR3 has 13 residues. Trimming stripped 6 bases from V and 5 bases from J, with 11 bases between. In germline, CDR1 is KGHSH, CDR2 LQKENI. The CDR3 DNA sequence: TGTGCCAGCTCGTCGGATGCGGATCAGCCCCAGCATTTT. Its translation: CASSSDADQPQHF. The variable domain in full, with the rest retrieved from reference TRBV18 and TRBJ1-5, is NAGVMQNPRHLVRRRGQEARLRCSPMKGHSHVYWYRQLPEEGLKFMVYLQKENIIDESGMPKERFSAEFPKEGPSILRIQQVVRGDSAAYFCASSSDADQPQHFGDGTRLSIL.

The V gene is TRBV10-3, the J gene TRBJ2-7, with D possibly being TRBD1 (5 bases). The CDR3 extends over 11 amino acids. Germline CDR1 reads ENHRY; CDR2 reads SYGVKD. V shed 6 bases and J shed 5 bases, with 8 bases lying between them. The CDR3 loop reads CAIRQGDEQYF. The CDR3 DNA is TGTGCCATCAGGCAGGGTGACGAGCAGTACTTC.

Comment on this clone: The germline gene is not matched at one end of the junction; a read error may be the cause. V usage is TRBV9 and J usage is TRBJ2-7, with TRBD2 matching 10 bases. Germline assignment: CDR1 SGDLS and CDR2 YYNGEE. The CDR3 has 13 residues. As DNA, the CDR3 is TGTGCCAGCAGCGAAACTAGCGGGAAGGCTCTGGACTTC. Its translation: CASSETSGKALDF.

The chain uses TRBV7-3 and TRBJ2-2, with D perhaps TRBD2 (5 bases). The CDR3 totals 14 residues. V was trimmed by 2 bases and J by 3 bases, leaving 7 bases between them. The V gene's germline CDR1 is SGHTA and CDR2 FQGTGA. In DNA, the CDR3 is TGTGCCAGCAGCTTAGGACTCCACACCGGGGAGCTGTTTTTT. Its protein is CASSLGLHTGELFF. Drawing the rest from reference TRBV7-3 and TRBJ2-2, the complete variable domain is GAGVSQTPSNKVTEKGKYVELRCDPISGHTALYWYRQSLGQGPEFLIYFQGTGAADDSGLPNDRFFAVRPEGSVSTLKIQRTERGDSAVYLCASSLGLHTGELFFGEGSRLTVL.

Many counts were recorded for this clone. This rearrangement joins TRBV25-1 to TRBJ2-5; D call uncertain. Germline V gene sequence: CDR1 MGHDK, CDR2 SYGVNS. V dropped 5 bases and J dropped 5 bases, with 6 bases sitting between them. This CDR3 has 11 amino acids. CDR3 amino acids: CASSLVETQYF. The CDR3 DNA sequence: TGTGCCAGCAGTCTAGTGGAGACCCAGTACTTC.

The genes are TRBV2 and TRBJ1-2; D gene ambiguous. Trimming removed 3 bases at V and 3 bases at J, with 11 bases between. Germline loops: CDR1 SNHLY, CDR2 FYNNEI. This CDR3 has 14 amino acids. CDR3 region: CASSDGPNDYGYTF. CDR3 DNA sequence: TGTGCCAGCAGTGACGGGCCTAATGACTATGGCTACACCTTC.

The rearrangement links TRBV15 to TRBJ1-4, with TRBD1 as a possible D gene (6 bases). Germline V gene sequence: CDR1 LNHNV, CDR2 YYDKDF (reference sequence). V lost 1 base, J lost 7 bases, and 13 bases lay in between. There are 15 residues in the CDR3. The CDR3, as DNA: TGTGCCACCAGCAGAGTGGCAGGGGAGGGTGAAAAACTGTTTTTT. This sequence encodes CATSRVAGEGEKLFF.